These 6 T cell receptor beta chains were all obtained from the same sample, sequenced in a study of blood T cell repertoires in COVID-19. Sequencing used immunoSEQ multiplex PCR; TCRdb keeps in-frame clones, though not all of them. The table shows 100,000 or so clones, with just under 95% occurring only once. Source material: peripheral blood. Receptors originate from a man in his 70s with acute or convalescent COVID-19.

A word on this clone: The junction departs from the called germline gene at one end, perhaps through a read error. The chain joins TRBV6-2 or TRBV6-3 to TRBJ1-2, with 7 bases aligning to TRBD1. Germline V gene sequence: CDR1 MNHEY, CDR2 SVGEGT. The CDR3 covers 14 residues. CDR3 nucleotides: TGTGCCAGCAGTTCCGACAGGGTGGGCTATGACTACACCTTC. It yields the protein CASSSDRVGYDYTF.

This clone was observed a few times. The rearrangement links TRBV7-2 to TRBJ1-2; TRBD1 matches at 7 bases. Germline trimming cut 0 bases from V and 5 bases from J; bases unmatched to any gene: 3. Germline V gene lookup returns CDR1 SGHTA and CDR2 FQGNSA. The CDR3 loop spans 14 amino acids. The CDR3 nucleotides are TGTGCCAGCAGCTTAGCGGGCAGGGGGTATGGCTACACCTTC. This gives the protein CASSLAGRGYGYTF.

The chain uses TRBV7-2 and TRBJ2-7, with TRBD2 matching over 9 bases. Germline V CDR1 and CDR2: SGHTA, FQGNSA. The CDR3 loop spans 17 amino acids. The junction had 12 bases not matched to a gene; V was cut back by 1 base and J by 5 bases. The CDR3 loop is CASSLGLAGEALDEQYF. The CDR3 bases are TGTGCCAGCAGCTTAGGGTTAGCGGGGGAGGCTCTCGACGAGCAGTACTTC.

The chain has TRBV7-9 and TRBJ1-2, with 8 bases lining up with TRBD1. Germline CDR1 reads SEHNR; CDR2 reads FQNEAQ (reference sequence). Trimming cost V 5 bases and J 2 bases; bases outside gene matches: 7. CDR3 length equals 15 residues. The CDR3 loop is CASSVKGQANYGYTF. CDR3 in DNA: TGTGCCAGCAGCGTGAAGGGACAGGCCAACTATGGCTACACCTTC.

This chain connects TRBV9 to TRBJ1-6; 8 bases map to TRBD1. Germline V gene lookup returns CDR1 SGDLS and CDR2 YYNGEE. V lost 0 bases to trimming and J lost 9 bases; unmatched junction nucleotides: 5. The CDR3 is 15 amino acids. The CDR3, as DNA: TGTGCCAGCAGCGTAGGACAGGGGCTGAGTTCACCCCTCCACTTT. This encodes CASSVGQGLSSPLHF.

The genes are TRBV6-5 and TRBJ1-1, with D perhaps TRBD1 (6 bases). The CDR3 extends over 15 amino acids. Germline-derived CDR1 and CDR2 are MNHEY and SVGAGI. Trimming took off 7 bases at V and 1 base at J, with 16 bases between the two ends. DNA for the CDR3: TGTGCCAGCACCCTAGCAGGGGCCGGGAACACTGAAGCTTTCTTT. Its translation: CASTLAGAGNTEAFF.